Each of the 11 T cell receptor beta chains below was sequenced from the same sample in a study of early T cells in non-severe SARS-CoV-2 infection. TCRdb independently ran MiXCR on the 5' RACE reads; one entry per CDR3 protein. Here the sample spans approximately 69,000 distinct CDR3 sequences, about 11% being singletons. The specimen sequenced was whole blood. These receptors originate from an adult who was a healthcare worker with PCR-confirmed SARS-CoV-2 infection or an uninfected control (not recorded which).

This clonotype was seen many times. The CDR3 here is CASSQDPPDEQFF. The CDR3 DNA reads as TGTGCCAGCAGCCAAGACCCCCCCGATGAGCAGTTCTTC. The chain employs TRBV3-1 and TRBJ2-1; D not certain. The CDR3 totals 13 residues. The ends were cut back, 0 bases at V and 8 bases at J, with 8 bases in the middle. Per germline, CDR1 LGHDT and CDR2 YNNKEL (reference sequence).

This clonotype was detected many times. The V gene is TRBV3-1, the J gene TRBJ2-7, with D possibly being TRBD1 (6 bases). There are 14 residues in the CDR3. The germline CDR1 and CDR2 sequences are LGHDT and YNNKEL (reference sequence). Trimming stripped 2 bases from V and 6 bases from J, with 14 bases between. CDR3 in amino acids: CASSQIGGFGEQYF. Written as DNA, the CDR3 is TGTGCCAGCAGCCAAATAGGGGGATTTGGCGAGCAGTACTTC.

In its sample, this clonotype was seen a few times. This chain uses TRBV12-3 or TRBV12-4 with TRBJ2-1; D possibly corresponds to TRBD2 (6 bases). V lost 6 bases to trimming and J lost 6 bases, with 18 bases between them. The CDR3 runs to 15 residues. The CDR3 sequence: CASSPPGLGVNEQFF. CDR3 nucleotide sequence: TGTGCCAGCAGCCCACCGGGACTGGGAGTCAATGAGCAGTTCTTC.

The table lists this clonotype with many counts. This chain links TRBV19 with TRBJ2-5; D unresolved. CDR3 length: 16 amino acids. The V gene lost 4 bases and the J gene lost 2 bases, with 17 bases spanning the gap. Germline lookup yields CDR1 LNHDA and CDR2 SQIVND (reference sequence). The CDR3 here is CASSTQSMDQQETQYF. The CDR3 DNA sequence: TGTGCCAGTAGTACCCAATCCATGGACCAACAAGAGACCCAGTACTTC. Variable domain in full (rest from reference TRBV19 and TRBJ2-5): DGGITQSPKYLFRKEGQNVTLSCEQNLNHDAMYWYRQDPGQGLRLIYYSQIVNDFQKGDIAEGYSVSREKKESFPLTVTSAQKNPTAFYLCASSTQSMDQQETQYFGPGTRLLVL.

This clonotype was picked up many times. V is TRBV7-3 and J is TRBJ2-5, with 14 bases lining up with TRBD2. The length of the CDR3 is 16 residues. V was clipped by 4 bases and J by 2 bases; unmatched bases: 3. Germline V CDR1 and CDR2: SGHTA, FQGTGA. The CDR3 loop reads CASSSGLAGGQETQYF. The CDR3 DNA reads as TGTGCCAGCAGCTCAGGACTAGCGGGGGGACAAGAGACCCAGTACTTC. The full variable domain, with the rest looked up from reference TRBV7-3 and TRBJ2-5, is GAGVSQTPSNKVTEKGKYVELRCDPISGHTALYWYRQSLGQGPEFLIYFQGTGAADDSGLPNDRFFAVRPEGSVSTLKIQRTERGDSAVYLCASSSGLAGGQETQYFGPGTRLLVL.

The CDR3 nucleotides read TGCAGCGTTGAAACGAACACTGAAGCTTTCTTT. Translating it yields CSVETNTEAFF. J is TRBJ1-1 and V is TRBV29-1; no clear D gene. Germline loops: CDR1 SQVTM, CDR2 ANQGSEA. V lost 2 bases and J lost 1, with 2 bases in between. The CDR3 has 11 residues.

There are many counts of this clonotype. The chain uses TRBV18 and TRBJ2-3; 11 bases align to TRBD2. The CDR3 runs to 20 residues. The germline gives CDR1 KGHSH, CDR2 LQKENI. Germline trimming cut 1 base from V and 0 bases from J; bases unmatched to any gene: 12. As DNA, the CDR3 is TGTGCCAGCTCACCACTAACACTAGCGGGAGCCGCCACTAGCACAGATACGCAGTATTTT. Translating it yields CASSPLTLAGAATSTDTQYF.

This clonotype was recorded at least ten times. The rearrangement uses TRBV7-2 and TRBJ2-5; perhaps TRBD2 as D (6 bases). The germline V gene has CDR1 SGHTA and CDR2 FQGNSA. Trimming took 5 bases from V and 4 from J, leaving 17 bases between them. This CDR3 has 15 amino acids. CDR3 in amino acids: CASSAGRLRRETQYF. The CDR3, as DNA: TGTGCCAGCAGCGCCGGGAGATTGAGGAGAGAGACCCAGTACTTC.

This clonotype is judged medium-sized. J is TRBJ2-3 and V is TRBV6-6; TRBD2 aligns across 7 bases. J was trimmed by 7 bases and V by 0 bases; bases with no gene match: 13. The CDR3 loop spans 17 amino acids. Per the germline V gene, CDR1 is MNHNY and CDR2 is SVGAGI (reference sequence). CDR3: CASSYSGAGEGSYTQYF. CDR3 nucleotide sequence: TGTGCCAGCAGTTACTCGGGCGCGGGGGAGGGTTCGTATACGCAGTATTTT.

The chain is built from TRBV20-1 and TRBJ1-4; maybe TRBD1 (6 bases). The CDR3 sequence is 13 residues long. The germline V gene encodes CDR1 DFQATT and CDR2 SNEGSKA (reference sequence). The V end was cut by 5 bases, the J end by 7 bases, with 14 bases between. The CDR3 sequence is CSAQGTLFEKLFF. CDR3 coding DNA: TGCAGTGCTCAGGGGACTCTTTTTGAAAAACTGTTTTTT.

This clonotype has a count of ten or more. The chain employs TRBV4-1 and TRBJ1-1; TRBD1 might be the D (5 bases). V lost 1 base, J lost 3 bases, and 12 bases lay in between. CDR1 is MGHRA and CDR2 is YSYEKL in the germline V gene. The CDR3 is 15 amino acids. CDR3 in DNA: TGCGCCAGCAGCCAAGCCCCGGGACGGGACACTGAAGCTTTCTTT. Protein sequence: CASSQAPGRDTEAFF.